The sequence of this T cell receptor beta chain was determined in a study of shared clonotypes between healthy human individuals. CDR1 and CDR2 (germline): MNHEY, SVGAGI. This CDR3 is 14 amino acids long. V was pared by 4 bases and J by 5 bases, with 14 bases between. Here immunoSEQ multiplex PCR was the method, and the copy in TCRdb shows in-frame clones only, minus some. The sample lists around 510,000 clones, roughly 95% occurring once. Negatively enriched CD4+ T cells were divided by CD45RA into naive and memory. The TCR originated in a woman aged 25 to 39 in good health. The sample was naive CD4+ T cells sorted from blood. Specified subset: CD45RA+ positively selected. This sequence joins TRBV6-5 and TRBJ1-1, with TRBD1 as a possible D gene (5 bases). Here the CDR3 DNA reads TGTGCCAGCAGTTCGGGGGGAAGAAGGACTGAAGCTTTCTTT. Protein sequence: CASSSGGRRTEAFF.